This T cell receptor (beta chain) was documented in a study of blood T cell repertoires in COVID-19. The overall study: Acute and convalescent COVID-19 specimens originated in the United States, Italy and Spain. T cells, B-cell-depleted T cells, or PBMCs provided the cDNA or gDNA that served as material.

Using immunoSEQ multiplex PCR, the repertoire was profiled, and TCRdb retains in-frame clones only, with some absent. Of some 90,000 clones detected, 80% to 90% appear once; the ten largest clones hold approximately 1.2%. The length of the CDR3 is 15 residues. Germline assignment: CDR1 LNHDA and CDR2 SQIVND (reference sequence). Trimming stripped 3 bases from V and 2 bases from J, with 13 bases between. This rearrangement joins TRBV19 to TRBJ1-2; maybe TRBD1 (5 bases). Sequenced: peripheral blood. This clonotype was sampled from a man older than 75 with active or convalescent COVID-19. DNA for the CDR3: TGTGCCAGTAGTATCGGGTCAGGGTTCAACTATGGCTACACCTTC. It encodes CASSIGSGFNYGYTF.